This T cell receptor (beta chain) emerged from a study of shared clonotypes between healthy human individuals. A word on this clone: Its specificity is unknown.

At deep level, the assay was performed. Generated by immunoSEQ multiplex PCR, the TCRdb table keeps only in-frame clones and is missing some. The sample contains millions of clones, more than 90% of which appear only once. Per the germline V gene, CDR1 is SGHRS and CDR2 is YFSETQ. The germline V and J ends were trimmed by 0 bases and 6 bases, with 12 bases remaining between them. The CDR3 length is 14 residues. Notes on the study in general: Depth was large, yet rarefaction showed that sorted-subset sequencing was incomplete.

Sequenced sample: naive CD4+ T cells sorted from blood. Subset noted: CD45RA+ positively selected. The clonotype originates from a man between 18 and 29 years old in good health. The rearrangement uses TRBV5-1 and TRBJ1-1; D might be TRBD1 (5 bases). The DNA of the CDR3 is TGCGCCAGCAGCTTGGCTCCGACAGTGGCTGAAGCTTTCTTT. Translated, it gives CASSLAPTVAEAFF.